What follows are 13 T cell receptor beta chains derived from one specimen sequenced in a study of blood T cell repertoires in COVID-19. The assay was immunoSEQ multiplex PCR, and TCRdb's table has in-frame clones only and misses some. This table holds approximately 300,000 clones, roughly 90% found once. The sequenced material came from PBMCs or T cells enriched from blood (not recorded which). The source is a woman between 25 and 40 years old who had recovered from COVID-19.

The chain combines TRBV11-2 with TRBJ2-1; D is ambiguous. The V gene lost 5 bases and the J gene lost 5 bases, with 7 bases spanning the gap. The CDR3 covers 12 residues. Germline assignment: CDR1 SGHAT and CDR2 FQNNGV. CDR3 sequence (DNA): TGTGCCAGCAGCCCTTTTCACAATGAGCAGTTCTTC. This translates into CASSPFHNEQFF.

The gene calls are TRBV28 and TRBJ1-5; 9 bases align to TRBD1. CDR3 length: 16 residues. V dropped 3 bases and J dropped 3; count of bases not matched to a gene: 6. CDR1 is MDHEN and CDR2 is SYDVKM in the germline V gene. CDR3 residues: CASSLTGGGLNQPQHF. The DNA of the CDR3 is TGTGCCAGCAGTTTGACAGGGGGAGGACTCAATCAGCCCCAGCATTTT.

The chain employs TRBV7-9 and TRBJ1-2; 7 positions agree with TRBD1. Looked up from germline, CDR1 is SEHNR and CDR2 is FQNEAQ (reference sequence). The trim removed 5 bases at V and 4 bases at J, leaving 10 bases unmatched. The length of the CDR3 is 15 residues. The CDR3: CASSEGAGWAYGYTF. The CDR3 bases are TGTGCCAGCAGCGAGGGGGCAGGGTGGGCCTATGGCTACACCTTC.

J is TRBJ2-7 and V is TRBV20-1; D gene unclear. CDR1 is DFQATT, CDR2 SNEGSKA, per germline (reference sequence). There are 11 residues in the CDR3. The CDR3 here is CRAVSGHEQYF. CDR3 DNA: TGCAGGGCCGTGAGTGGGCACGAGCAGTACTTC.

The V gene is TRBV5-8, the J gene TRBJ2-7; 10 bases line up with TRBD1. After removal of 1 base from V and 3 bases from J, the junction contained 4 bases not matched to a gene. The CDR3 has 15 residues. CDR1 SGHTS and CDR2 YDEGEE come from the germline V gene. For the CDR3, the DNA is TGTGCCAGCAGCTTGTCGACAGGGGGCGTCTACGAGCAGTACTTC. Its protein is CASSLSTGGVYEQYF.

This clone was found a few times. The chain employs TRBV3-1 (or the pseudogene TRBV3-2) and TRBJ2-3; 8 positions agree with TRBD2. CDR1 is LGHDT, CDR2 YNNKEL, per germline (reference sequence). With 5 bases clipped from V and 5 bases from J, the junction kept 6 bases outside the gene matches. The CDR3 is made up of 14 amino acids. DNA of the CDR3: TGTGCCAGCAGCTCCAGCGGGGGTAGAGATACGCAGTATTTT. This sequence encodes CASSSSGGRDTQYF.

The count of this clone is one. The chain's CDR3 is CASSFNRGGTLRADTQYF. CDR3 nucleotides: TGCGCCAGCAGCTTTAACCGCGGGGGTACTCTCAGGGCAGATACGCAGTATTTT. The chain has TRBV5-1 and TRBJ2-3, with 7 positions matching TRBD2. CDR3 length: 18 residues. Germline-derived CDR1 and CDR2 are SGHRS and YFSETQ. V was clipped by 2 bases and J by 4 bases; unmatched bases: 16.

V usage is TRBV2 and J usage is TRBJ2-2; 7 bases agree with TRBD1. The CDR3 loop spans 14 amino acids. Unmatched junction bases numbered 2, after V lost 5 bases and J lost 2 bases. The germline gives CDR1 SNHLY, CDR2 FYNNEI. CDR3 sequence: CASSWTGNTGELFF. As DNA, the CDR3 is TGTGCCAGCAGTTGGACAGGAAACACCGGGGAGCTGTTTTTT.

V gene TRBV25-1 combines with J gene TRBJ2-1; the match to TRBD2 covers 10 bases. The CDR3 is 18 amino acids. Trimming removed 1 base from V and 9 bases from J; junction bases left unmatched: 15. Germline CDR1 and CDR2: MGHDK and SYGVNS. CDR3 in amino acids: CASSESHWASGSHGEQFF. CDR3 DNA: TGTGCCAGCAGTGAATCTCATTGGGCTAGCGGGAGTCACGGTGAGCAGTTCTTC.

This chain connects TRBV13 to TRBJ1-1, with TRBD1 as a possible D gene (5 bases). Trimming removed 0 bases at V and 1 base at J, with 9 bases between. The CDR3 contains 15 residues. CDR1 PRHDT and CDR2 FYEKMQ come from the germline V gene (reference sequence). CDR3 protein: CASSLGVGGNTEAFF. The CDR3 bases are TGTGCCAGCAGCTTAGGCGTGGGGGGGAACACTGAAGCTTTCTTT.

V is TRBV4-1 and J is TRBJ1-5; D remains unclear. The CDR3 runs to 15 residues. V was trimmed by 0 bases and J by 0 bases, leaving 6 bases between them. Germline V gives CDR1 MGHRA, CDR2 YSYEKL. The CDR3 DNA reads TGCGCCAGCAGCCAAGATGTGTATAGCAATCAGCCCCAGCATTTT. Residues: CASSQDVYSNQPQHF.

A word on this clone: The identical CDR3 is also encoded by other nucleotide sequences in the sample. J is TRBJ1-5 and V is TRBV7-9; TRBD1 might be the D (6 bases). The CDR3 is 14 residues long. V lost 0 bases and J lost 5, with 8 bases in between. Germline V gene lookup returns CDR1 SEHNR and CDR2 FQNEAQ (reference sequence). CDR3 residues: CASSLAGGDQPQHF. CDR3 bases: TGTGCCAGCAGCTTAGCAGGGGGGGATCAGCCCCAGCATTTT.

The chain carries TRBV19 and TRBJ1-5, with D uncertain. The germline CDR1 and CDR2 sequences are LNHDA and SQIVND (reference sequence). Trimming took 3 bases from V and 0 from J, leaving 9 bases between them. The CDR3 extends over 15 amino acids. This CDR3 reads CASSIDNYSNQPQHF. CDR3 sequence (DNA): TGTGCCAGTAGTATCGACAATTATAGCAATCAGCCCCAGCATTTT.